These 5 T cell receptor beta chains were all obtained from the same sample, sequenced in a study of shared clonotypes between healthy human individuals. Repertoires were generated with immunoSEQ multiplex PCR, while TCRdb's copy carries only in-frame clones and drops some. Of 2,100,000 or so clones listed, around 95% are singletons. Sequencing input: naive CD4+ T cells sorted from blood. Subset described: CD45RA+ positively selected. The receptors here all came from a man younger than 30 in good health.

With respect to this clone: This sample includes further DNA sequences coding for the same CDR3. The genes are TRBV5-4 and TRBJ1-3; weak D call: TRBD1 (6 bases). Germline V gene data show CDR1 as SGHNT and CDR2 as YYREEE (reference sequence). CDR3 length equals 14 residues. Trimming left V 4 bases short and J 4 bases short, with 12 bases between. The CDR3 sequence is CASSLTGSGNTIYF. CDR3 DNA sequence: TGTGCCAGCAGCCTGACAGGATCCGGAAACACCATATATTTT.

The chain carries TRBV6-6 and TRBJ2-2; 8 nucleotides line up with TRBD1. CDR3 size: 13 residues. The junction had 3 bases not matched to a gene; V was cut back by 6 bases and J by 6 bases. CDR1 and CDR2 (germline): MNHNY, SVGAGI (reference sequence). The CDR3 protein is CASSDRGSGELFF. CDR3 DNA sequence: TGTGCCAGCAGCGACAGGGGTTCCGGGGAGCTGTTTTTT.

This chain links TRBV10-3 with TRBJ1-2; D gene uncertain. From germline, CDR1 is ENHRY and CDR2 SYGVKD. The CDR3 has 16 amino acids. Trimming took 3 bases from V and 3 from J, leaving 17 bases between them. The CDR3 DNA is TGTGCCATCAGTGATGATTATACGGGGTCCTACTATGGCTACACCTTC. This codes for CAISDDYTGSYYGYTF.

This clone was found once. V and J are TRBV4-3 and TRBJ2-3, with TRBD1 matching 8 bases. This CDR3 is 16 amino acids long. V shed 3 bases, J shed 4 bases, and the junction held 9 bases outside the gene matches. Germline values: CDR1 LGHNA, CDR2 YSLEER. CDR3 region: CASSQGDRQFADTQYF. Here the CDR3 DNA reads TGCGCCAGCAGCCAGGGGGACAGGCAGTTCGCAGATACGCAGTATTTT.

V gene TRBV7-9 combines with J gene TRBJ2-7; D is possibly TRBD1 (6 bases). The V gene lost 5 bases and the J gene lost 1 base, with 18 bases spanning the gap. CDR1 is SEHNR and CDR2 is FQNEAQ in the germline V gene (reference sequence). This CDR3 comprises 16 residues. The CDR3 DNA is TGTGCCAGCAGCCTACTGGACAGCCCTTATTCCTACGAGCAGTACTTC. Encoded protein: CASSLLDSPYSYEQYF.